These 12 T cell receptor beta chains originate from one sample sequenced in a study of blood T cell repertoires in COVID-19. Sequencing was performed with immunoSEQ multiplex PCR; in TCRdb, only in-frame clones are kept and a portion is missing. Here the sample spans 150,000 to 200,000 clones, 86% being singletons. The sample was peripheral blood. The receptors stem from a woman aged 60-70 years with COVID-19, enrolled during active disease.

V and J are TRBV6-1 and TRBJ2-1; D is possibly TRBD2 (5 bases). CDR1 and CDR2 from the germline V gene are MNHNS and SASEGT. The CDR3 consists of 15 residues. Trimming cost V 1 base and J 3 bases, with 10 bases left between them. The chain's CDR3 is CASSEGRGIYNEQFF. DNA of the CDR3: TGTGCCAGCAGTGAAGGTCGAGGGATCTACAATGAGCAGTTCTTC.

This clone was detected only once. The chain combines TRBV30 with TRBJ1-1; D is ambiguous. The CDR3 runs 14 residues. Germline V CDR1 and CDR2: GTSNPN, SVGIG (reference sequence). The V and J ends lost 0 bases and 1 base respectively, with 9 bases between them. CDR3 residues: CAWSVGRKNTEAFF. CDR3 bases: TGTGCCTGGAGTGTAGGCAGGAAGAACACTGAAGCTTTCTTT.

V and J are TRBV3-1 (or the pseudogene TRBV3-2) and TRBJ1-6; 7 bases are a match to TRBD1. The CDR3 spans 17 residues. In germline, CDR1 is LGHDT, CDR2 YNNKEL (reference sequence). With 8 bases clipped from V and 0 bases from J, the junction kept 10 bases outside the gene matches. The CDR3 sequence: CASSQAGGSSYNSPLHF. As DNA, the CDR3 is TGTGCCAGCTCCCAAGCAGGGGGAAGCTCCTATAATTCACCCCTCCACTTT.

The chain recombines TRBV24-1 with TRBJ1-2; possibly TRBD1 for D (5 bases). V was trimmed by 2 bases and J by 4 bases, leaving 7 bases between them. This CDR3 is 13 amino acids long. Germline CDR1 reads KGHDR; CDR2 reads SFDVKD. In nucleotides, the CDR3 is TGTGCCACCAGTGATTACGGGGGCTATGGCTACACCTTC. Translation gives CATSDYGGYGYTF.

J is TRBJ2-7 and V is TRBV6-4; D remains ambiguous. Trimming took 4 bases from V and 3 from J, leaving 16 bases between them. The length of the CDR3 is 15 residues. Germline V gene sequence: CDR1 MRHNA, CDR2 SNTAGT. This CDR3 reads CASSATANGVYEQYF. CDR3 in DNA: TGTGCCAGCAGTGCCACCGCAAATGGAGTCTACGAGCAGTACTTC.

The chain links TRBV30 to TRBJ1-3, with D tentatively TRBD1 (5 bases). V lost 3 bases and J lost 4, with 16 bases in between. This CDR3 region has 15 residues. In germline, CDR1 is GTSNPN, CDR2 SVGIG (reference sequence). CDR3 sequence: CAWSRPGPWGNTIYF. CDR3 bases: TGTGCCTGGAGCCGCCCAGGGCCGTGGGGAAACACCATATATTTT.

CDR3 nucleotide sequence: TGCAGTGCTAGACGGGACACTGAAGCTTTCTTT. Translated: CSARRDTEAFF. J is TRBJ1-1 and V is TRBV20-1; unclear D gene. The germline V gene encodes CDR1 DFQATT and CDR2 SNEGSKA (reference sequence). The CDR3 runs to 11 residues. With 2 bases removed from V and 3 bases from J, the gap between germline ends came to 4 bases.

In nucleotides, the CDR3 is TGCGCCAGCAGCCAATTCAACCTGATTGTCTCGGAGGAGCAGTTCTTC. It encodes CASSQFNLIVSEEQFF. V is TRBV4-1 and J is TRBJ2-1; D not resolved. Germline V gene sequence: CDR1 MGHRA, CDR2 YSYEKL. V shed 2 bases and J shed 10 bases, with 21 bases lying between them. The CDR3 loop spans 16 amino acids.

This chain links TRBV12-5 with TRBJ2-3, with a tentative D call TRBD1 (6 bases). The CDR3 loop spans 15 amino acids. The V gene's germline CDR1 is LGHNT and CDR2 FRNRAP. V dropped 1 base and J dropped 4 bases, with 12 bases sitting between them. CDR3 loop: CASGLGQEVADTQYF. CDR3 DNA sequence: TGTGCTAGTGGTTTGGGACAGGAGGTCGCAGATACGCAGTATTTT.

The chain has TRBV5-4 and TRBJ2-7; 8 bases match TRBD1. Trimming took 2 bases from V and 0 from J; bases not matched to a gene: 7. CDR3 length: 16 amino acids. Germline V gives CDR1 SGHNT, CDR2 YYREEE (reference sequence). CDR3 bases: TGTGCCAGCAGCTTCCTACAGGGGGGCAGCTCCTACGAGCAGTACTTC. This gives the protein CASSFLQGGSSYEQYF.

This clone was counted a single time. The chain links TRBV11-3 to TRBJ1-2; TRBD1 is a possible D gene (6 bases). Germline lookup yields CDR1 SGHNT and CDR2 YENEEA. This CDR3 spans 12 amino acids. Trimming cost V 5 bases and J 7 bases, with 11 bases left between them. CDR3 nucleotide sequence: TGTGCCAGCAGCATACAGGGTAGTGGCTACACCTTC. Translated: CASSIQGSGYTF.

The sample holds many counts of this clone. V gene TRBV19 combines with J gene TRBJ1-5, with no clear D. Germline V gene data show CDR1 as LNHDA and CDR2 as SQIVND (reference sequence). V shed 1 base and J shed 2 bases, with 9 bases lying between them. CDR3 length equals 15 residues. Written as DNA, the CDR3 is TGTGCCAGTAGTATAGTGCGGGGTGGCAATCAGCCCCAGCATTTT. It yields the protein CASSIVRGGNQPQHF.